This T cell receptor (beta chain) was observed in a study of blood T cell repertoires in COVID-19. Study background: Sources were T cells, B-cell-depleted T cells, or PBMCs; the material itself was cDNA or gDNA.

Germline V gene data show CDR1 as SGHTA and CDR2 as FQGTGA. V was pared by 1 base and J by 4 bases, with 15 bases of the junction left unmatched. This CDR3 has 19 amino acids. This clone was observed a handful of times. Per the authors' pipeline: Nucleated cell counts were estimated from reference gene primer amplification. The data were produced by immunoSEQ multiplex PCR, yet TCRdb's version contains in-frame clones alone and is incomplete. D and trimming come from the DNA, and the V and J calls and clone size come from that table. The sample carries tens of thousands of clones, 72% recorded once. The source is a woman aged 60-75 years in a cohort sampled during active or convalescent COVID-19. The chain uses TRBV7-3 and TRBJ2-3, with 9 bases fitting TRBD2. Sequenced material: peripheral blood. Here the CDR3 reads CASSLRGLAPGGGPDTQYF. The CDR3 nucleotides read TGTGCCAGCAGCTTAAGGGGACTAGCCCCCGGAGGCGGGCCAGATACGCAGTATTTT.